The source of this T cell receptor beta chain is a study of cytomegalovirus exposure and HLA in healthy donors. Findings of the study overall: Analysis performed later showed TCR beta chains linked to HLA being more clonally expanded than equally common others. Later on, a genetic analysis was performed. It linked a missense variant in DCLRE1C with V- and J-gene trimming of TCR beta. Reports described diagnosis of cytomegalovirus status by the classifier as highly specific and sensitive.

The PCR was carried out with 60 Vbeta primers and 13 Jbeta primers. Data came from immunoSEQ multiplex PCR; TCRdb stores just in-frame clones and leaves some out. The repertoire includes fewer than 150,000 clones, approximately 71% of them detected once, and approximately 2% sits in the top ten. At sampling all donors were nominally healthy, likely with unrecorded immune exposures. Unmatched junction bases numbered 4, after V lost 1 base and J lost 5 bases. The CDR3 contains 15 residues. Germline CDR1 is MNHNS and CDR2 is SASEGT. Only a few counts were recorded for this clone. What it binds is not known. Other DNA variants within this sample encode the same CDR3.

Sequencing used PBMCs. This rearrangement joins TRBV6-1 to TRBJ2-2; 7 bases line up with TRBD2. This TCR was sampled from a man aged 30 to 45 in good health and CMV-seronegative. The CDR3 region is CASSEGAGETGELFF. The DNA for the CDR3 is TGTGCCAGCAGTGAAGGGGCGGGAGAAACCGGGGAGCTGTTTTTT.